Following are 27 T cell receptor beta chains from one sample sequenced in a study of CD8+CD57+ T cells in acquired aplastic anemia. According to the study, genomic DNA was the template for TCR beta VDJ and CDR3 profiling. TCRdb re-called the reads with MiXCR, one entry per CDR3 protein. The sample contains approximately 170,000 distinct CDR3 sequences, roughly 63% of which appear only once. The sample taken for sequencing was sorted CD4+, CD8+, or CD8+CD57+ T cells (not recorded which) from PBMCs. The source of these receptors is a human donor in good health.

The rearrangement joins TRBV5-1 to TRBJ2-7; TRBD2 matches 7 bases. CDR3 length: 13 residues. The germline gives CDR1 SGHRS, CDR2 YFSETQ. The V segment lost 7 bases and the J segment 0 bases; nucleotides outside the gene matches: 4. The CDR3 region is CASGEGPSYEQYF. CDR3 coding DNA: TGCGCCAGCGGGGAGGGCCCCTCCTACGAGCAGTACTTC.

About this clonotype: The junction departs from the called germline gene at one end, perhaps through a read error. J is TRBJ2-5 and V is TRBV2, with TRBD2 identical over 9 bases. The CDR3 spans 15 residues. CDR1 SNHLY and CDR2 FYNNEI come from the germline V gene. DNA for the CDR3: TGTGTCAGCAGTGAGTCGTTAGCGGGGGAGGAGACCCAGTACTTC. It translates to CVSSESLAGEETQYF. The whole variable domain, remainder taken from reference TRBV2 and TRBJ2-5, is EPEVTQTPSHQVTQMGQEVILRCVPISNHLYFYWYRQILGQKVEFLVSFYNNEISEKSEIFDDQFSVERPDGSNFTLKIRSTKLEDSAMYFCVSSESLAGEETQYFGPGTRLLVL.

The chain couples TRBV29-1 to TRBJ2-7, with unresolved D. V lost 0 bases, J lost 3 bases, and 9 bases lay in between. The CDR3 totals 13 residues. The V gene's germline CDR1 is SQVTM and CDR2 ANQGSEA. As DNA, the CDR3 is TGCAGCGTTGAAGATAGTCCAGACTACGAGCAGTACTTC. Its protein is CSVEDSPDYEQYF.

This clonotype has a single count. This chain connects TRBV18 to TRBJ2-7, with D hard to call. CDR1 is KGHSH, CDR2 LQKENI, per germline. Deletions cut 2 bases from V and 3 bases from J, with 8 bases between. The CDR3 has 13 residues. The CDR3 loop reads CASSPGVDYEQYF. In nucleotides, the CDR3 is TGTGCCAGCTCACCAGGGGTAGACTACGAGCAGTACTTC.

V gene TRBV10-1 combines with J gene TRBJ2-7; 7 nucleotides line up with TRBD2. Per germline, CDR1 WNHNN and CDR2 SYGVQD (reference sequence). This CDR3 is built from 14 residues. The junction had 4 bases not matched to a gene; V was cut back by 3 bases and J by 2 bases. The CDR3 here is CASSDFLAAYEQYF. CDR3 nucleotides: TGCGCCAGCAGTGATTTTCTAGCGGCCTACGAGCAGTACTTC.

This sequence joins TRBV24-1 and TRBJ2-5; D could derive from TRBD1 or TRBD2 (5 bases each). Germline-derived CDR1 and CDR2 are KGHDR and SFDVKD. The CDR3 has 18 amino acids. V lost 3 bases and J 5 bases, leaving 24 bases between the germline ends. The CDR3 region is CATSDTRDLDEVRETQYF. CDR3 coding DNA: TGTGCCACCAGTGATACTAGGGACCTGGATGAGGTCAGGGAGACCCAGTACTTC.

CDR3 nucleotide sequence: TGCAGTGCTAACCGGGACAGCAATCAGCCCCAGCATTTT. Translated, it gives CSANRDSNQPQHF. The J gene is TRBJ1-5, the V gene TRBV20-1, with D perhaps matching TRBD1 (5 bases). There are 13 residues in the CDR3. The V end was cut by 4 bases, the J end by 1 base, with 8 bases between. Germline-derived CDR1 and CDR2 are DFQATT and SNEGSKA (reference sequence).

The J gene is TRBJ2-1, the V gene TRBV24-1, with 9 bases that match TRBD2. The V gene end was trimmed by 4 bases and the J gene end by 5 bases; junction bases not matched to a gene: 5. The CDR3 length is 15 residues. Germline CDR1 is KGHDR and CDR2 is SFDVKD. CDR3 sequence (DNA): TGTGCCACCAGTGAGCTAGCGGGGAGAAACAATGAGCAGTTCTTC. This codes for CATSELAGRNNEQFF.

At least ten counts were recorded for this clonotype. V and J are TRBV20-1 and TRBJ2-7; 11 nucleotides line up with TRBD2. V lost 3 bases, J lost 4 bases, and 8 bases stayed unmatched. Germline CDR1 is DFQATT and CDR2 is SNEGSKA (reference sequence). The CDR3 runs to 15 residues. The CDR3 nucleotides are TGCAGTGCTAGCTCCCAACTAGCGGGAGTATACGAGCAGTACTTC. Protein: CSASSQLAGVYEQYF.

The CDR3 DNA follows: TGCAGCGCCGCGCTTGAGTACCAAGAGACCCAGTACTTC. Encoded protein: CSAALEYQETQYF. This chain uses TRBV29-1 with TRBJ2-5; D is ambiguous. Germline CDR1 SQVTM, CDR2 ANQGSEA. The CDR3 contains 13 residues. Trimming stripped 7 bases from V and 0 bases from J, with 12 bases between.

DNA for the CDR3: TGTGCCAGCGCCCGGCAGGGGAACACTGAAGCTTTCTTT. Residues: CASARQGNTEAFF. The chain combines TRBV7-8 with TRBJ1-1; perhaps TRBD1 as D (5 bases). The V gene's germline CDR1 is SGHVS and CDR2 FQNEAQ. The CDR3 spans 13 residues. The V end lost 8 bases, the J end lost 1 base, and 11 bases lay between the germline ends.

The J gene is TRBJ1-1, the V gene TRBV7-3, with a weak D call TRBD1 (5 bases). From germline, CDR1 is SGHTA and CDR2 FQGTGA. Trimming removed 0 bases at V and 0 bases at J, with 8 bases between. This CDR3 is 15 amino acids long. The CDR3 region is CASSLTRQLNTEAFF. Here the CDR3 DNA reads TGTGCCAGCAGCTTAACCCGACAGCTGAACACTGAAGCTTTCTTT.

Worth noting for this clonotype: One end of the junction does not line up with germline, which may come from a read error. V usage is TRBV6-2 or TRBV6-3 and J usage is TRBJ2-2, with D possibly matching TRBD2 (6 bases). The CDR3 runs to 14 residues. The germline V gene encodes CDR1 MNHEY and CDR2 SVGEGT. The CDR3 coding sequence is TGTGCCAGCATGGTCGGGGGTCGAACCGGGGAGCTGTTGTTT. Its protein is CASMVGGRTGELLF.

The chain recombines TRBV7-6 with TRBJ2-3, with D possibly TRBD2 on 6 matching bases. CDR1 is SGHVS, CDR2 FNYEAQ, per germline. The CDR3 totals 15 residues. The V end was cut by 1 base, the J end by 2 bases, with 10 bases between. This CDR3 is CASSLDTGATDTQYF. The CDR3 DNA follows: TGTGCCAGCAGCTTAGATACGGGAGCCACAGATACGCAGTATTTT.

The J gene is TRBJ1-6, the V gene TRBV9, with 7 bases aligning to TRBD1. This CDR3 spans 12 amino acids. V lost 5 bases and J lost 18; bases outside the gene matches: 11. The germline gives CDR1 SGDLS, CDR2 YYNGEE. This CDR3 reads CASSSPRTGPHF. CDR3 bases: TGTGCCAGCAGTAGTCCTCGGACAGGCCCCCACTTT.

The chain is built from TRBV25-1 and TRBJ2-7; the D gene could be TRBD1 or TRBD2 (5 bases each). CDR1 is MGHDK, CDR2 SYGVNS, per germline. The length of the CDR3 is 15 residues. Trimming removed 1 base from V and 0 bases from J, with 10 bases in between. CDR3 nucleotide sequence: TGTGCCAGCAGTGAATTTAAGGGGAGCTCCTACGAGCAGTACTTC. This encodes CASSEFKGSSYEQYF.

This clonotype was seen more than once but under ten times. The J gene is TRBJ2-1, the V gene TRBV3-1; 10 positions agree with TRBD2. The CDR3 has 18 residues. CDR1 LGHDT and CDR2 YNNKEL come from the germline V gene (reference sequence). Unmatched junction bases numbered 13, after V lost 2 bases and J lost 6 bases. The CDR3 region has the DNA TGTGCCAGCAGCCAACCCCGCAGCGGGAGGGGTAAGGGCAATGAGCAGTTCTTC. Its translation: CASSQPRSGRGKGNEQFF.

There are many counts of this clonotype. The chain links TRBV5-8 to TRBJ2-3, with D tentatively TRBD1 or TRBD2 (5 bases each). The V end lost 4 bases, the J end lost 3 bases, and 15 bases lay between the germline ends. Germline V gives CDR1 SGHTS, CDR2 YDEGEE. The CDR3 spans 15 residues. CDR3 DNA: TGTGCCAGCAGCCCACCCGGGACCGGGACAGATACGCAGTATTTT. It encodes CASSPPGTGTDTQYF.

This clonotype showed up just once. The chain combines TRBV29-1 with TRBJ2-3; 9 nucleotides match TRBD2. The CDR3 contains 15 residues. Losses at the gene ends were 6 bases for V and 5 bases for J; bases not matched to a gene: 12. Looked up from germline, CDR1 is SQVTM and CDR2 is ANQGSEA. The CDR3 DNA reads TGCAGCGTGACCAAGCGCGGGGGGGCCGAAGATACGCAGTATTTT. Translating gives CSVTKRGGAEDTQYF.

The chain is built from TRBV9 and TRBJ2-7, with D tentatively TRBD2 (6 bases). The germline V and J ends were trimmed by 3 bases and 2 bases, with 12 bases remaining between them. The CDR3 length is 14 residues. Per the germline V gene, CDR1 is SGDLS and CDR2 is YYNGEE. The CDR3 here is CASSEGLPPYEQYF. The CDR3 DNA reads TGTGCCAGCAGCGAGGGACTCCCTCCCTACGAGCAGTACTTC.

CDR3 nucleotides: TGTGCCAGTAGTACCTCCCCCCAGGGGGCGAGCGTCCTCTATGGCTACACCTTC. Protein: CASSTSPQGASVLYGYTF. This chain connects TRBV19 to TRBJ1-2, with TRBD1 identical over 8 bases. This CDR3 is built from 18 residues. The germline gives CDR1 LNHDA, CDR2 SQIVND (reference sequence). V trimming: 4 bases; J trimming: 4 bases; junction bases outside the gene matches: 17.

This chain's CDR3 is CATSREARDRAYEQYF. The CDR3 region has the DNA TGTGCCACCAGCAGAGAAGCCCGGGACAGGGCTTACGAGCAGTACTTC. The chain is built from TRBV15 and TRBJ2-7, with 9 bases identical to TRBD1. J lost 4 bases, V lost 0 bases, and 7 bases had no gene match. The length of the CDR3 is 16 residues. The germline V gene has CDR1 LNHNV and CDR2 YYDKDF (reference sequence).

The chain links TRBV5-4 to TRBJ2-1; 8 bases match TRBD1. Germline assignment: CDR1 SGHNT and CDR2 YYREEE (reference sequence). V was clipped by 4 bases and J by 3 bases; unmatched bases: 9. The CDR3 length is 16 residues. For the CDR3, the DNA is TGTGCCAGCAGCATCCGAGGACAGGGAAACTACAATGAGCAGTTCTTC. It codes for CASSIRGQGNYNEQFF.

The genes are TRBV12-3 or TRBV12-4 and TRBJ2-1, with TRBD1 matching 7 bases. The V and J ends lost 8 bases and 4 bases, in that order; junction bases with no gene match: 8. The CDR3 runs to 14 residues. The CDR3: CASQPGQSYNEQFF. CDR3 nucleotides: TGTGCCAGCCAGCCGGGACAGAGTTACAATGAGCAGTTCTTC.

Regarding this clonotype: Without the conserved terminal phenylalanine or tryptophan, this CDR3 likely stems from a read error. No DNA is shown, since the ends of the CDR3 on it are uncertain; the CDR3 is the one TCRdb lists. The genes are TRBV29-1 and TRBJ2-2; the table's D call, TRBD1, has no DNA check behind it. The CDR3 spans 17 residues, counting both ends. Germline V gene data show CDR1 as SQVTM and CDR2 as ANQGSEA. The CDR3 is CSVEDTRVGQNTGELFL.

The table lists this clonotype with many counts. V is TRBV19 and J is TRBJ1-2, with a tentative D call TRBD1 (5 bases). In germline, CDR1 is LNHDA, CDR2 SQIVND (reference sequence). V gave up 7 bases and J gave up 2 bases, with 14 bases separating them. The CDR3 totals 14 residues. The CDR3: CASNRDGVNYGYTF. In DNA form, the CDR3 reads TGTGCCAGTAATCGGGACGGGGTCAACTATGGCTACACCTTC.

V gene TRBV15 combines with J gene TRBJ2-1, with a weak D call TRBD1 (6 bases). V lost 2 bases, J lost 4 bases, and 18 bases lay in between. This CDR3 comprises 17 residues. The V gene's germline CDR1 is LNHNV and CDR2 YYDKDF (reference sequence). The CDR3 sequence is CATSRPGGQLLYNEQFF. CDR3 DNA: TGTGCCACCAGCAGACCGGGCGGACAGCTCCTTTACAATGAGCAGTTCTTC.